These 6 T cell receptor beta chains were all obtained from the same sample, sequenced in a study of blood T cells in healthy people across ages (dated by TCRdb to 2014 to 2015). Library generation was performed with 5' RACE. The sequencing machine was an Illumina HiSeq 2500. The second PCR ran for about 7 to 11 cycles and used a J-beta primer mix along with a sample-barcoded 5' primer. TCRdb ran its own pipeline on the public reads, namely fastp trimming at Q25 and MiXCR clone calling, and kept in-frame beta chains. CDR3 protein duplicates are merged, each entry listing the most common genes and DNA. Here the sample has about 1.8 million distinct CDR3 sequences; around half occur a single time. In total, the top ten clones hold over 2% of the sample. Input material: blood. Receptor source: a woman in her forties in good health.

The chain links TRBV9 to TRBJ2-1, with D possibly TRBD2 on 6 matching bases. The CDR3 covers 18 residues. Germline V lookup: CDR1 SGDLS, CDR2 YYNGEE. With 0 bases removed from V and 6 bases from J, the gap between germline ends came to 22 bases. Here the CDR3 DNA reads TGTGCCAGCAGCGTAGCTCAAAGGGTACCGGGACTGATCAATGAGCAGTTCTTC. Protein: CASSVAQRVPGLINEQFF.

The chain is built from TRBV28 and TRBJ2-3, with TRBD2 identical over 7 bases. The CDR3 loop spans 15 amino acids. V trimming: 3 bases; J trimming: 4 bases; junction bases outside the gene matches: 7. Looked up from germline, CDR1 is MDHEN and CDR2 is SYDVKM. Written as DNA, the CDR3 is TGTGCCAGCAGTTTGGGGGGGGTTCAGGCAGATACGCAGTATTTT. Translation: CASSLGGVQADTQYF.

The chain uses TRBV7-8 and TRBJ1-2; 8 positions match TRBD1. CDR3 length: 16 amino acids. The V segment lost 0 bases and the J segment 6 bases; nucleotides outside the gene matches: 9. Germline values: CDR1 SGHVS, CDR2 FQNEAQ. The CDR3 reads CASSLAYPTGVDGYTF. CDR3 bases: TGTGCCAGCAGCTTAGCCTACCCGACAGGGGTCGATGGCTACACCTTC.

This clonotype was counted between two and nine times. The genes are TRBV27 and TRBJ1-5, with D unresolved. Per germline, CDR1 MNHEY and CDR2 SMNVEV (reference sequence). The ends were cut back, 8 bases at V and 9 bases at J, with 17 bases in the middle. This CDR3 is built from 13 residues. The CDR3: CASYASVTAPQHF. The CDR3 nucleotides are TGTGCCAGCTATGCCTCGGTGACTGCGCCCCAGCATTTT.

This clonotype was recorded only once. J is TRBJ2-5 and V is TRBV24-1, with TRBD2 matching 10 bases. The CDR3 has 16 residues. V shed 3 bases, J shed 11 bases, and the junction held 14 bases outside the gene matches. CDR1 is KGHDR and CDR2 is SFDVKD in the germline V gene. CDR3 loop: CATSDRTSGYYNEQYF. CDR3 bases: TGTGCCACCAGTGATCGGACTAGCGGATACTACAATGAGCAGTACTTC.

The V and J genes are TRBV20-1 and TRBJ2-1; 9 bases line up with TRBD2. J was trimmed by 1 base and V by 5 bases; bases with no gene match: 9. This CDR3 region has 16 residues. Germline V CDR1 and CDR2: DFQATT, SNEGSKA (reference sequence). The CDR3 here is CSALGSGGKSYNEQFF. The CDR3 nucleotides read TGCAGTGCTTTGGGGAGCGGGGGGAAATCCTACAATGAGCAGTTCTTC.